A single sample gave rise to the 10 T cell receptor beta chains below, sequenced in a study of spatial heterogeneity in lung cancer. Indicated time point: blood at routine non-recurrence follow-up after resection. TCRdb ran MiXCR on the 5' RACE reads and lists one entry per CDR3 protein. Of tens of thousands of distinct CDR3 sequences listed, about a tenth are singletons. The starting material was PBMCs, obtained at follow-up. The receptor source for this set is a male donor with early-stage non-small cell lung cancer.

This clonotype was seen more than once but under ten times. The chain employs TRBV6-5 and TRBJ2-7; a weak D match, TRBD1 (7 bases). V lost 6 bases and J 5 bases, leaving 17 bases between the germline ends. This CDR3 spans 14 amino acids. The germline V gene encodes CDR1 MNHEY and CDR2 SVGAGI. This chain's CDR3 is CASSPGGGRDEQYF. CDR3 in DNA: TGTGCCAGCAGCCCCGGAGGGGGCCGGGACGAGCAGTACTTC.

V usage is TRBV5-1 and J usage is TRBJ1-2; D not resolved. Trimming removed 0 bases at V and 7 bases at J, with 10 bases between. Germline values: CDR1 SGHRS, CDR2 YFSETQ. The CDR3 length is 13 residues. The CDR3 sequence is CASSLEGNGGYTF. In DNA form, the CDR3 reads TGCGCCAGCAGCTTGGAAGGTAACGGTGGCTACACCTTC.

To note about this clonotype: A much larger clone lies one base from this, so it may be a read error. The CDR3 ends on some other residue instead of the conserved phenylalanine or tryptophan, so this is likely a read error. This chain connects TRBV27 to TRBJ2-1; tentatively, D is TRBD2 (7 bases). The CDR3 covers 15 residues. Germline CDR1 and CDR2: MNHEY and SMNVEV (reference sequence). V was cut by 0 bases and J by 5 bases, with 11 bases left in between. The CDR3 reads CASSLSGGPHNEQFY. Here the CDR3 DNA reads TGTGCCAGCAGTTTATCGGGGGGGCCCCACAATGAGCAGTTCTAC.

CDR3 sequence reads: CSASGVASWETQYF. The CDR3 DNA reads TGCAGTGCAAGTGGGGTAGCTTCGTGGGAGACCCAGTACTTC. The chain is built from TRBV20-1 and TRBJ2-5; D gene uncertain. Deletions cut 6 bases from V and 5 bases from J, with 19 bases between. The CDR3 covers 14 residues. Germline assignment: CDR1 DFQATT and CDR2 SNEGSKA (reference sequence).

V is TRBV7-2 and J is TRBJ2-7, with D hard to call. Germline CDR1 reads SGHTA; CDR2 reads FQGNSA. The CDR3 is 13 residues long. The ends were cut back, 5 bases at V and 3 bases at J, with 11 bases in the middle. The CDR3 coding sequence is TGTGCCAGCAGCCCAAGGACGGACTACGAGCAGTACTTC. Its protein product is CASSPRTDYEQYF. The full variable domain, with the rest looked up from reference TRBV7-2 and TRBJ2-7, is GAGVSQSPSNKVTEKGKDVELRCDPISGHTALYWYRQSLGQGLEFLIYFQGNSAPDKSGLPSDRFSAERTGGSVSTLTIQRTQQEDSAVYLCASSPRTDYEQYFGPGTRLTVT.

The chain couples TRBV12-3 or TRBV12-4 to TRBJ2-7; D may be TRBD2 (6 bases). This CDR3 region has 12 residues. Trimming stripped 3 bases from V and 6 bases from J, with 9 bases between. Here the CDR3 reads CASSFWGGEQYF. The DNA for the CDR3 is TGTGCCAGCAGTTTCTGGGGAGGCGAGCAGTACTTC.

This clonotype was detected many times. In nucleotides, the CDR3 is TGCAGCGACCTGCAGGGGGCCGGCACAGATACGCAGTATTTT. Translating it yields CSDLQGAGTDTQYF. The chain links TRBV29-1 to TRBJ2-3; 8 bases agree with TRBD1. The CDR3 loop spans 14 amino acids. V lost 7 bases and J lost 1; bases outside the gene matches: 7. CDR1 is SQVTM, CDR2 ANQGSEA, per germline.

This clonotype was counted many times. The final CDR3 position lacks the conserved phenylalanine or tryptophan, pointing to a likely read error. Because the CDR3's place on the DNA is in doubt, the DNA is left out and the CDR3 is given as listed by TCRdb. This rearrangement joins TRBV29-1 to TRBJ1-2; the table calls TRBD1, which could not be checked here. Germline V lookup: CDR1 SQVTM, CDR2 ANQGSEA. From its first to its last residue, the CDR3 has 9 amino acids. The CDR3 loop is CSVEDTAPS.

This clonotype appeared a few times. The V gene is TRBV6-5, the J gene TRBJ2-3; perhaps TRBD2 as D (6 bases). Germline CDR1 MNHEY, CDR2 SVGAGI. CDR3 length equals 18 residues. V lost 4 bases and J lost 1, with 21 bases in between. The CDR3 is CASSSHRGRKVRTDTQYF. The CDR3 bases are TGTGCCAGCAGTTCCCACCGGGGGAGGAAGGTTCGCACAGATACGCAGTATTTT.

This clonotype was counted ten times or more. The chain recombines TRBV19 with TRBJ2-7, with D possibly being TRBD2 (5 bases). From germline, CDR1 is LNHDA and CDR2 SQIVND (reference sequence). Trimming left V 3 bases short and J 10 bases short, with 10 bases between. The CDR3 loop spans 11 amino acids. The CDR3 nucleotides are TGTGCCAGTAGTATGGGAGCGGAACAGTACTTC. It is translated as CASSMGAEQYF.